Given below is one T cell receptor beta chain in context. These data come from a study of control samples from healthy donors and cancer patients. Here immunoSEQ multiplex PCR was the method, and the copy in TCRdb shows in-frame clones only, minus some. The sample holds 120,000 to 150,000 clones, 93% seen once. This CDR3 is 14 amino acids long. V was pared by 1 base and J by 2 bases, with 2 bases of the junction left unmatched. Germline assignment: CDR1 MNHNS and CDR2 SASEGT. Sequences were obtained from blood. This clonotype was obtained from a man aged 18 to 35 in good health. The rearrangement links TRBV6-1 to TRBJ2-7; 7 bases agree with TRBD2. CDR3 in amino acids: CASSEVAGAYEQYF. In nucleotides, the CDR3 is TGTGCCAGCAGTGAAGTTGCGGGGGCCTACGAGCAGTACTTC.